The 5 T cell receptor beta chains reported below all come from one sample, sequenced in a study of blood T cells in healthy people across ages. With a J-beta primer mix and a sample-barcoded 5' primer, a second PCR ran about 7 to 12 cycles. TCRdb redid the calling of the 5' RACE reads with MiXCR, one entry per CDR3 protein. Here the sample spans about 1.4 million distinct CDR3 sequences, approximately 60% being singletons. The specimen was blood. Receptors originate from a man aged 18 to 30 in good health.

This clonotype was found a few times. This chain uses TRBV7-9 with TRBJ1-1, with D possibly matching TRBD1 (5 bases). This CDR3 has 14 amino acids. Germline values: CDR1 SEHNR, CDR2 FQNEAQ (reference sequence). The germline V and J ends were trimmed by 5 bases and 5 bases, with 15 bases remaining between them. CDR3 region: CASSEDSRGTEAFF. The CDR3 nucleotides are TGTGCCAGCAGCGAGGACTCTCGGGGGACTGAAGCTTTCTTT.

The J gene is TRBJ1-5, the V gene TRBV12-3 or TRBV12-4; D is unresolved. With 8 bases removed from V and 0 bases from J, the gap between germline ends came to 14 bases. The length of the CDR3 is 15 residues. The CDR3 here is CASADGAFSNQPQHF. For the CDR3, the DNA is TGTGCCAGCGCCGACGGAGCCTTTAGCAATCAGCCCCAGCATTTT.

This clonotype was detected a few times. The gene calls are TRBV12-5 and TRBJ1-6, with 8 bases matching TRBD1. The ends lost 4 bases at V and 7 bases at J; junction bases unmatched: 6. The CDR3 totals 15 residues. Germline V gene sequence: CDR1 LGHNT, CDR2 FRNRAP. The CDR3 DNA is TGTGCTAGTGGTTCGAGACAGGGGACGAATTCACCCCTCCACTTT. It yields the protein CASGSRQGTNSPLHF. The full variable domain, with the rest looked up from reference TRBV12-5 and TRBJ1-6, is DARVTQTPRHKVTEMGQEVTMRCQPILGHNTVFWYRQTMMQGLELLAYFRNRAPLDDSGMPKDRFSAEMPDATLATLKIQPSEPRDSAVYFCASGSRQGTNSPLHFGNGTRLTVT.

The CDR3 region has the DNA TGTGCCAGCAGCTTCCGTAGGGACTCCTACGAGCAGTACTTC. The encoded protein is CASSFRRDSYEQYF. This chain links TRBV7-2 with TRBJ2-7; D remains ambiguous. V was shortened by 3 bases and J by 0 bases, with 9 bases between the two germline ends. The CDR3 runs 14 residues. CDR1 and CDR2 from the germline V gene are SGHTA and FQGNSA.

J is TRBJ2-1 and V is TRBV29-1; 10 bases match TRBD2. Germline lookup yields CDR1 SQVTM and CDR2 ANQGSEA. J lost 5 bases, V lost 0 bases, and 4 bases had no gene match. This CDR3 is 15 amino acids long. CDR3 sequence: CSVEELTSGNNEQFF. CDR3 DNA: TGCAGCGTTGAAGAGTTAACTAGCGGGAACAATGAGCAGTTCTTC.